This TCR beta chain derives from a study of technical replicates of blood from a handful of donors. Produced via immunoSEQ multiplex PCR; TCRdb's table is partial and in-frame only. This table has tens of thousands of clones, approximately 92% appearing once. Trimming shortened V by 5 bases and J by 3 bases, and 17 bases separated the two germline ends. CDR1 and CDR2 from the germline V gene are SGHTA and FQGNSA. This CDR3 has 15 residues. The chain links TRBV7-2 to TRBJ2-7, with TRBD1 as a possible D gene (6 bases). The sample consisted of PBMCs. The TCR comes from a human donor in good health. Some clones in this sample may be carry-over from other donors' samples. CDR3 region: CASSPILGGDYEQYF. The CDR3 nucleotides read TGTGCCAGCAGCCCCATATTAGGGGGAGACTACGAGCAGTACTTC. Filled out from reference TRBV7-2 and TRBJ2-7, the complete variable domain reads GAGVSQSPSNKVTEKGKDVELRCDPISGHTALYWYRQSLGQGLEFLIYFQGNSAPDKSGLPSDRFSAERTGGSVSTLTIQRTQQEDSAVYLCASSPILGGDYEQYFGPGTRLTVT.